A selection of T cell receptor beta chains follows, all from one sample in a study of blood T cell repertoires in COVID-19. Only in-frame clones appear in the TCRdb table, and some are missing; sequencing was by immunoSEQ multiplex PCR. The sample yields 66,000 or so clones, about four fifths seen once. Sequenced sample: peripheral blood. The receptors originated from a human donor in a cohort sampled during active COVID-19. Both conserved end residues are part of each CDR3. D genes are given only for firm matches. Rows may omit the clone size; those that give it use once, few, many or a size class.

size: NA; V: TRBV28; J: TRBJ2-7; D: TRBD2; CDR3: CASSRSGTFSYEQYF; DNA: TGTGCCAGCAGTCGTAGCGGGACCTTCTCCTACGAGCAGTACTTC
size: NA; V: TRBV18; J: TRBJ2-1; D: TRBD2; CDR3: CASSPLSGRSNEQFF; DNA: TGTGCCAGCTCACCCCTTAGCGGGAGATCTAATGAGCAGTTCTTC
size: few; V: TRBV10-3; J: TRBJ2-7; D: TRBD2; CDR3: CATGLAGAYEQYF; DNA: TGTGCCACCGGACTAGCGGGAGCCTACGAGCAGTACTTC
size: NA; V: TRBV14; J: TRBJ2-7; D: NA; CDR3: CASSLRGGRSYEQYF; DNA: TGTGCCAGCAGCCTGCGAGGAGGGAGATCCTACGAGCAGTACTTC
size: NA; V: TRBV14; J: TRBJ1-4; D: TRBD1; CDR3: CASSQERGLNEKLFF; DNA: TGTGCCAGCAGCCAAGAGAGGGGGCTAAATGAAAAACTGTTTTTT
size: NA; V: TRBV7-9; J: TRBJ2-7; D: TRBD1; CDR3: CASSSLDRGRPEQYF; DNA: TGTGCCAGCAGCTCCCTCGACAGGGGGCGCCCCGAGCAGTACTTC
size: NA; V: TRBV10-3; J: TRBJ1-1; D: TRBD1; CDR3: CAISDRGRFDTEAFF; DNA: TGTGCCATCAGCGACAGGGGCCGGTTCGACACTGAAGCTTTCTTT
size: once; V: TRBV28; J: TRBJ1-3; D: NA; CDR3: CASSPRGVGSGNTIYF; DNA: TGTGCCAGCAGTCCCAGAGGAGTCGGCTCTGGAAACACCATATATTTT
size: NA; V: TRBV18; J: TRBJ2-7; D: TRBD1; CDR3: CASSRDRDEQYF; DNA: TGTGCCAGCTCACGCGACAGGGATGAGCAGTACTTC
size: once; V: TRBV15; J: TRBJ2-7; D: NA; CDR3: CATSRDLGGGLEQYF; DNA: TGTGCCACCAGCAGAGATTTGGGGGGGGGCCTCGAGCAGTACTTC
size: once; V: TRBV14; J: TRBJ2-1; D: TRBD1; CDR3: CASSPRQRTGFGRSAIDEQFF; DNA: TGTGCCAGCAGCCCAAGACAGAGGACAGGCTTCGGTCGGTCGGCAATCGATGAGCAGTTCTTC
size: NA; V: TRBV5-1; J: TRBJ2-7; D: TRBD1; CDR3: CASRRDRDSYEQYF; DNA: TGCGCCAGCCGCCGGGACAGGGATTCGTACGAGCAGTACTTC
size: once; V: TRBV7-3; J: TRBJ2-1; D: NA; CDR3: CASSLGADIPYNEQFF; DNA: TGTGCCAGCAGCTTAGGGGCCGATATCCCCTACAATGAGCAGTTCTTC